The 32 T cell receptor beta chains below all came from one sample that was sequenced in a study of blood T cell repertoires in COVID-19. Produced via immunoSEQ multiplex PCR; TCRdb's table is partial and in-frame only. In the table there are about 14,000 clones, over 65% of which are singletons. The material sequenced was peripheral blood. These receptors came from a boy aged 2 to 10 with active or convalescent COVID-19.

This chain joins TRBV28 and TRBJ1-4; D uncertain. CDR1 and CDR2 (germline): MDHEN, SYDVKM. V was trimmed by 6 bases and J by 8 bases, leaving 13 bases between them. The CDR3 runs 13 residues. CDR3 in DNA: TGTGCCAGCAGCCCGGTTCCGAGGGAAAAACTGTTTTTT. Amino acid sequence: CASSPVPREKLFF.

The chain links TRBV28 to TRBJ2-7; 9 bases are shared with TRBD1. Germline V gives CDR1 MDHEN, CDR2 SYDVKM. The CDR3 extends over 15 amino acids. Trimming removed 6 bases from V and 0 bases from J; junction bases left unmatched: 6. This CDR3 reads CASRSTGGGSYEQYF. The DNA for the CDR3 is TGTGCCAGCAGGTCTACAGGGGGCGGCTCCTACGAGCAGTACTTC.

The rearrangement uses TRBV7-9 and TRBJ1-1; D is unclear. Germline CDR1 is SEHNR and CDR2 is FQNEAQ (reference sequence). The CDR3 extends over 11 amino acids. The germline V and J ends were trimmed by 9 bases and 3 bases, with 8 bases remaining between them. The CDR3 reads CASFMYTEAFF. DNA of the CDR3: TGTGCCAGTTTTATGTACACTGAAGCTTTCTTT.

The chain recombines TRBV27 with TRBJ1-3; perhaps TRBD1 as D (6 bases). Germline assignment: CDR1 MNHEY and CDR2 SMNVEV (reference sequence). The V gene lost 3 bases and the J gene lost 3 bases, with 15 bases spanning the gap. The CDR3 loop spans 16 amino acids. In DNA, the CDR3 is TGTGCCAGCAGTTTCGCCGAACAGGGAAGTGGAAACACCATATATTTT. Translating gives CASSFAEQGSGNTIYF.

The chain employs TRBV7-6 and TRBJ1-1; D remains ambiguous. Germline CDR1 SGHVS, CDR2 FNYEAQ. The CDR3 is 13 amino acids. The V end was cut by 1 base, the J end by 4 bases, with 7 bases between. The CDR3 here is CASSLGQRTEAFF. Written as DNA, the CDR3 is TGTGCCAGCAGCTTAGGACAACGCACTGAAGCTTTCTTT.

The CDR3 protein is CAFLDKGLNQPQHF. As DNA, the CDR3 is TGTGCCTTCTTGGACAAGGGGCTTAATCAGCCCCAGCATTTT. V is TRBV30 and J is TRBJ1-5; maybe TRBD1 (5 bases). V lost 7 bases and J lost 4, with 17 bases in between. Germline values: CDR1 GTSNPN, CDR2 SVGIG (reference sequence). The CDR3 has 14 residues. The full variable domain, rest sourced from reference TRBV30 and TRBJ1-5, is SQTIHQWPATLVQPVGSPLSLECTVEGTSNPNLYWYRQAAGRGLQLLFYSVGIGQISSEVPQNLSASRPQDRQFILSSKKLLLSDSGFYLCAFLDKGLNQPQHFGDGTRLSIL.

About this clone: Being one base from a much bigger clone, this may be a read error. The chain has TRBV9 and TRBJ1-2; 7 bases agree with TRBD1. CDR1 and CDR2 from the germline V gene are SGDLS and YYNGEE. Germline trimming cut 2 bases from V and 2 bases from J; bases unmatched to any gene: 0. The CDR3 runs to 13 residues. The CDR3 reads CASSVDRNYGYTF. Written as DNA, the CDR3 is TGTGCCAGCAGCGTGGACAGGAACTATGGCTACACCTTC.

The CDR3 DNA reads as TGTGCCAGCAGGGAGGCACGCTATGGCTACACCTTC. This sequence encodes CASREARYGYTF. This chain joins TRBV28 and TRBJ1-2; D remains unclear. This CDR3 region has 12 residues. Trimming removed 6 bases from V and 4 bases from J, with 9 bases in between. Germline loops: CDR1 MDHEN, CDR2 SYDVKM.

The chain joins TRBV30 to TRBJ2-7, with TRBD1 identical over 10 bases. Germline loops: CDR1 GTSNPN, CDR2 SVGIG (reference sequence). The CDR3 length is 12 residues. V lost 0 bases, J lost 7 bases, and 0 bases stayed unmatched. This CDR3 reads CAWSVGQGEQYF. DNA for the CDR3: TGTGCCTGGAGTGTGGGACAGGGGGAGCAGTACTTC. Supplemented by reference TRBV30 and TRBJ2-7, the full variable domain reads SQTIHQWPATLVQPVGSPLSLECTVEGTSNPNLYWYRQAAGRGLQLLFYSVGIGQISSEVPQNLSASRPQDRQFILSSKKLLLSDSGFYLCAWSVGQGEQYFGPGTRLTVT.

The rearrangement uses TRBV10-3 and TRBJ2-1; the D gene is possibly TRBD1 (5 bases). The CDR3 loop spans 14 amino acids. Germline assignment: CDR1 ENHRY and CDR2 SYGVKD. V was pared by 7 bases and J by 3 bases, with 13 bases between. The CDR3 sequence is CAITRQLDYNEQFF. In DNA, the CDR3 is TGTGCCATCACTCGACAGCTAGACTACAATGAGCAGTTCTTC.

Only a few counts were recorded for this clone. The chain links TRBV19 to TRBJ1-5, with a tentative D call TRBD1 (6 bases). The germline V and J ends were trimmed by 7 bases and 2 bases, with 15 bases remaining between them. The CDR3 is 15 amino acids. Germline V gene data show CDR1 as LNHDA and CDR2 as SQIVND (reference sequence). CDR3 region: CASTLGGLGNQPQHF. For the CDR3, the DNA is TGTGCCAGTACCCTCGGGGGGCTAGGCAATCAGCCCCAGCATTTT. Full variable domain (remainder filled in from reference TRBV19 and TRBJ1-5): DGGITQSPKYLFRKEGQNVTLSCEQNLNHDAMYWYRQDPGQGLRLIYYSQIVNDFQKGDIAEGYSVSREKKESFPLTVTSAQKNPTAFYLCASTLGGLGNQPQHFGDGTRLSIL.

A few counts support this clone. The rearrangement uses TRBV28 and TRBJ2-7; D remains unclear. This CDR3 has 15 residues. In germline, CDR1 is MDHEN, CDR2 SYDVKM. Trimming cost V 10 bases and J 0 bases, with 19 bases left between them. Here the CDR3 DNA reads TGTGCCACCCTCACTGGGCAGTTCACCTCCTACGAGCAGTACTTC. Its translation: CATLTGQFTSYEQYF.

The rearrangement uses TRBV6-5 and TRBJ2-3; 9 positions agree with TRBD2. Per germline, CDR1 MNHEY and CDR2 SVGAGI. The CDR3 loop spans 14 amino acids. With V trimmed by 7 bases and J by 4 bases, 6 bases remained unmatched. The CDR3 sequence: CASIRGGGADTQYF. The CDR3 DNA follows: TGTGCCAGCATCCGGGGCGGGGGGGCAGATACGCAGTATTTT.

CDR3 sequence: CASSPGQGRYEQYF. In nucleotides, the CDR3 is TGCGCCAGCAGCCCTGGACAGGGAAGATACGAGCAGTACTTC. This sequence joins TRBV5-1 and TRBJ2-7; 8 bases are shared with TRBD1. The CDR3 contains 14 residues. Losses at the gene ends were 4 bases for V and 4 bases for J; bases not matched to a gene: 7. Germline V gives CDR1 SGHRS, CDR2 YFSETQ.

The CDR3 loop reads CASSFLASGRRSSTGELFF. The CDR3 DNA sequence: TGTGCCAGCAGCTTTCTGGCTAGCGGGAGACGGTCGAGCACCGGGGAGCTGTTTTTT. V usage is TRBV7-8 and J usage is TRBJ2-2; TRBD2 matches 10 bases. J was trimmed by 4 bases and V by 3 bases; bases with no gene match: 14. Germline V gives CDR1 SGHVS, CDR2 FQNEAQ. There are 19 residues in the CDR3.

The chain combines TRBV29-1 with TRBJ1-5, with 12 bases aligning to TRBD1. V lost 7 bases to trimming and J lost 10 bases; unmatched junction nucleotides: 8. Per germline, CDR1 SQVTM and CDR2 ANQGSEA. The CDR3 has 13 residues. The CDR3 sequence is CSAEGTGGGPQHF. As DNA, the CDR3 is TGCAGCGCCGAGGGGACAGGGGGCGGACCCCAGCATTTT.

The chain joins TRBV12-5 to TRBJ2-5, with 7 nucleotides matching TRBD2. V lost 7 bases and J lost 4; bases outside the gene matches: 12. The CDR3 contains 15 residues. The germline V gene encodes CDR1 LGHNT and CDR2 FRNRAP. As DNA, the CDR3 is TGTGCTAGTGCCGGGGGGATCGGGGACCGAGAGACCCAGTACTTC. Amino acid sequence: CASAGGIGDRETQYF.

The CDR3 here is CASSVKEGSNTF. DNA for the CDR3: TGTGCCAGCAGTGTGAAGGAGGGGAGTAACACCTTC. The rearrangement uses TRBV2 and TRBJ1-2; possible D gene TRBD1, 5 bases. The CDR3 length is 12 residues. Germline V gives CDR1 SNHLY, CDR2 FYNNEI. V was pared by 4 bases and J by 12 bases, with 15 bases between.

The rearrangement uses TRBV24-1 and TRBJ1-4, with D perhaps TRBD1 (5 bases). The CDR3 length is 14 residues. Germline assignment: CDR1 KGHDR and CDR2 SFDVKD. Trimming cost V 5 bases and J 4 bases, with 10 bases left between them. The CDR3 region is CATSAGHLNEKLFF. In DNA, the CDR3 is TGTGCCACCAGTGCAGGGCACCTTAATGAAAAACTGTTTTTT.

As concerns this clone: One junction end disagrees with the germline gene, perhaps due to a read error. The sample has other DNA sequences that encode this CDR3 too. The chain employs TRBV2 and TRBJ1-4; 9 nucleotides match TRBD1. The germline CDR1 and CDR2 sequences are SNHLY and FYNNEI. The CDR3 runs 13 residues. The CDR3 DNA is TGTGCCAGCCGGACAGGGGATGGCGAAAAATTGTTTTTT. Protein product: CASRTGDGEKLFF.

The V gene is TRBV18, the J gene TRBJ2-2; 9 nucleotides agree with TRBD1. Looked up from germline, CDR1 is KGHSH and CDR2 is LQKENI. V was pared by 4 bases and J by 4 bases, with 4 bases of the junction left unmatched. The CDR3 has 15 residues. CDR3 nucleotides: TGTGCCAGCTCACTCGACAGGGGGACCACCGGGGAGCTGTTTTTT. Translation: CASSLDRGTTGELFF. Based on the CDR3 plus reference TRBV18 and TRBJ2-2, the full variable domain is NAGVMQNPRHLVRRRGQEARLRCSPMKGHSHVYWYRQLPEEGLKFMVYLQKENIIDESGMPKERFSAEFPKEGPSILRIQQVVRGDSAAYFCASSLDRGTTGELFFGEGSRLTVL.

This clone was picked up one time. The chain joins TRBV7-2 to TRBJ1-1; maybe TRBD1 (5 bases). Trimming took 1 base from V and 6 from J, leaving 12 bases between them. This CDR3 contains 14 residues. The V gene's germline CDR1 is SGHTA and CDR2 FQGNSA. The CDR3 loop reads CASSLESGGAEAFF. CDR3 DNA sequence: TGTGCCAGCAGCTTAGAGTCGGGGGGGGCTGAAGCTTTCTTT.

The rearrangement joins TRBV10-2 to TRBJ1-1; D is undetermined. Trimming shortened V by 5 bases and J by 2 bases, and 12 bases separated the two germline ends. Germline V gene lookup returns CDR1 WSHSY and CDR2 SAAADI. The length of the CDR3 is 14 residues. CDR3 bases: TGCGCCAGCAGTTCGGCGGAGGAAAACACTGAAGCTTTCTTT. Amino acid sequence: CASSSAEENTEAFF.

The DNA of the CDR3 is TGTGCCAGCAGTGAGAGGACTAGCGGGGGGTCCTCCTCCTACAATGAGCAGTTCTTC. Translation gives CASSERTSGGSSSYNEQFF. The V gene is TRBV6-1, the J gene TRBJ2-1; TRBD2 matches at 14 bases. Germline CDR1 and CDR2: MNHNS and SASEGT. V was clipped by 3 bases and J by 0 bases; unmatched bases: 7. This CDR3 contains 19 residues.

The chain carries TRBV12-3 or TRBV12-4 and TRBJ1-1; D not certain. The CDR3 is 12 amino acids. Trimming left V 3 bases short and J 2 bases short, with 4 bases between. The DNA for the CDR3 is TGTGCCAGCAGTTTCTCTAACACTGAAGCTTTCTTT. Translating gives CASSFSNTEAFF.

The chain joins TRBV2 to TRBJ2-1; 8 bases fit TRBD2. V was pared by 8 bases and J by 6 bases, with 9 bases of the junction left unmatched. Germline assignment: CDR1 SNHLY and CDR2 FYNNEI. This CDR3 comprises 14 residues. The CDR3 sequence: CASETGGPSNEQFF. CDR3 nucleotides: TGTGCCAGCGAGACGGGGGGGCCTTCCAATGAGCAGTTCTTC.

Here the CDR3 reads CATERAGGEKLFF. DNA of the CDR3: TGTGCCACCGAACGCGCCGGGGGTGAAAAACTGTTTTTT. The J gene is TRBJ1-4, the V gene TRBV19, with a possible D match to TRBD1 (5 bases). Trimming cost V 10 bases and J 7 bases, with 16 bases left between them. The CDR3 has 13 amino acids. CDR1 LNHDA and CDR2 SQIVND come from the germline V gene (reference sequence).

This clone was detected once. The V call is TRBV5-6, the J call TRBJ2-3, with 10 bases fitting TRBD1. Trimming at V came to 5 bases and at J to 3 bases, leaving 9 bases not matched to a gene. The CDR3 loop spans 16 amino acids. Germline loops: CDR1 SGHDT, CDR2 YYEEEE. The CDR3 reads CASSTDRGPRTDTQYF. In DNA form, the CDR3 reads TGTGCCAGCAGTACAGACAGGGGGCCGAGAACAGATACGCAGTATTTT.

This clone was detected once. V gene TRBV29-1 combines with J gene TRBJ1-1; TRBD1 aligns across 7 bases. The CDR3 length is 13 residues. The V gene end was trimmed by 6 bases and the J gene end by 6 bases; junction bases not matched to a gene: 10. The V gene's germline CDR1 is SQVTM and CDR2 ANQGSEA. CDR3 sequence reads: CSVSRGLRAEAFF. In DNA, the CDR3 is TGCAGCGTCAGCAGGGGGTTGAGGGCTGAAGCTTTCTTT.

This chain uses TRBV12-5 with TRBJ2-5; D gene uncertain. The CDR3 covers 12 residues. Trimming stripped 6 bases from V and 2 bases from J, with 7 bases between. In germline, CDR1 is LGHNT, CDR2 FRNRAP. This CDR3 reads CASGWPQETQYF. In DNA, the CDR3 is TGTGCTAGTGGCTGGCCTCAAGAGACCCAGTACTTC.

This chain links TRBV28 with TRBJ2-2; 11 bases fit TRBD2. This CDR3 region has 17 residues. V shed 5 bases, J shed 6 bases, and the junction held 11 bases outside the gene matches. Germline assignment: CDR1 MDHEN and CDR2 SYDVKM. CDR3 protein: CASSLLRLAGGPGELFF. The CDR3, as DNA: TGTGCCAGCAGTCTCCTACGCTTAGCGGGAGGGCCCGGGGAGCTGTTTTTT.

The chain uses TRBV3-1 (or the pseudogene TRBV3-2) and TRBJ2-5; 7 positions agree with TRBD2. The CDR3 is made up of 17 amino acids. Germline V gene lookup returns CDR1 LGHDT and CDR2 YNNKEL (reference sequence). The V gene end was trimmed by 4 bases and the J gene end by 1 base; junction bases not matched to a gene: 12. The CDR3 DNA follows: TGTGCCAGCAGCCGGGGGGGGACCCAACCGTCCCAAGAGACCCAGTACTTC. It yields the protein CASSRGGTQPSQETQYF.